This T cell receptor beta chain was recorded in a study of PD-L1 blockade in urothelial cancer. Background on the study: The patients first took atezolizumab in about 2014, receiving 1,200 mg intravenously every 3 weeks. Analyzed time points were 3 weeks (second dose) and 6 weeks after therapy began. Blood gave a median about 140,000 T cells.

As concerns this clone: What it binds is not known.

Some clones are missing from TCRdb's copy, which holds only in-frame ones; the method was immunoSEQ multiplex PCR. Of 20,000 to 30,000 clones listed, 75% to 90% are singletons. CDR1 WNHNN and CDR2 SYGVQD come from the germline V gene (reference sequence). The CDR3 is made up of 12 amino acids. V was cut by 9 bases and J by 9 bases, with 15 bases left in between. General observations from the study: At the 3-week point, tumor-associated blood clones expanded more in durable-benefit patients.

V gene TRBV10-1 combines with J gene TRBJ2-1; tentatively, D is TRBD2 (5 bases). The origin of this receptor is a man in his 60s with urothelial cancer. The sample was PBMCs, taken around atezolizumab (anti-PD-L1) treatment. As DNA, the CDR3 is TGCGCCAGTCGGGATGAGTTCGGTGAGCAGTTCTTC. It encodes CASRDEFGEQFF.